The clone carrying this TCR beta chain was detected a few times. Its antigen is unidentified. The source of the sample is a study of post-analysis software for immune sequencing data. Germline CDR1 LGHDT, CDR2 YNNKEL (reference sequence). V lost 4 bases and J lost 5; bases outside the gene matches: 8. The CDR3 extends over 14 amino acids. Study observations and caveats: Five TRBV segments were significantly more frequent in patients than in controls. TRBV5-6, TRBV5-1 and TRBV20-1 were among these segments.

Included in the TCR beta cDNA libraries were unique molecular identifiers. In TCRdb, the PCR reads were re-called with MiXCR into one record per CDR3 protein. The table shows hundreds of thousands of distinct CDR3 sequences, with around 40% occurring only once. The sequence came from a girl aged 10 to 17 with multiple sclerosis. This chain connects TRBV3-1 to TRBJ2-7; 7 bases are shared with TRBD2. Source material: blood. The CDR3 DNA reads as TGTGCCAGCAGCCGAGAGGCGGGAGCCCACGAGCAGTACTTC. Encoded protein: CASSREAGAHEQYF.